The next 23 T cell receptor beta chains were all read from a single sample in a study of technical replicates of blood from a handful of donors (dated by TCRdb to about 2017). Library prep was done by the immunoSEQ multiplex PCR assay. Drawn from immuneACCESS, this table holds only the in-frame rearrangements with V and J called that TCRdb kept. Clones are partly lost; checked studies trace under half to an unresolved V gene and leave the rest unexplained. This sample is represented by 80,000 to 100,000 clones; approximately 96% of them were singletons. The leading ten clones occupy about 0.38% of the sample. The sample was T cells isolated from PBMCs. These receptors all stem from a human donor in good health.

The V call is TRBV21-1, the J call TRBJ2-3; TRBD1, as called in the table, went unchecked against the DNA. TRBV21-1 is an annotated pseudogene. This CDR3 comprises 19 residues. The CDR3 bases are TGTGCCAGCAGCAAAGTAGGGGGCTACCGGGACGGCGAACTATATACGCAGTATTTT. Its protein is CASSKVGGYRDGELYTQYF.

V gene TRBV19 combines with J gene TRBJ1-5; D not resolved. Trimming cost V 5 bases and J 2 bases, with 13 bases left between them. The CDR3 is made up of 15 amino acids. From germline, CDR1 is LNHDA and CDR2 SQIVND (reference sequence). The CDR3, as DNA: TGTGCCAGTAGTTTGAAGTGGCAGGGCAATCAGCCCCAGCATTTT. It translates to CASSLKWQGNQPQHF.

This clone was detected only once. This chain links TRBV9 with TRBJ2-1; a possible D gene is TRBD1 (5 bases). Germline V CDR1 and CDR2: SGDLS, YYNGEE. Trimming stripped 0 bases from V and 8 bases from J, with 15 bases between. The CDR3 totals 15 residues. CDR3 region: CASSVGRQGFYEQFF. The CDR3 DNA sequence: TGTGCCAGCAGCGTAGGTCGTCAGGGTTTTTATGAGCAGTTCTTC.

The chain is built from TRBV2 and TRBJ2-1; D is perhaps TRBD2 (6 bases). Per the germline V gene, CDR1 is SNHLY and CDR2 is FYNNEI. The CDR3 covers 16 residues. The ends were cut back, 3 bases at V and 4 bases at J, with 16 bases in the middle. CDR3 bases: TGTGCCAGCAGTGAGGAGGGGAGCACGGTGTACAATGAGCAGTTCTTC. This gives the protein CASSEEGSTVYNEQFF.

The chain carries TRBV27 and TRBJ2-1; 8 nucleotides agree with TRBD2. CDR1 and CDR2 from the germline V gene are MNHEY and SMNVEV (reference sequence). The CDR3 spans 15 residues. V trimming: 6 bases; J trimming: 2 bases; junction bases outside the gene matches: 6. CDR3 sequence (DNA): TGTGCCAGCAGCAGCGGGAGTAGGGCCTACAATGAGCAGTTCTTC. Translated: CASSSGSRAYNEQFF.

The chain joins TRBV18 to TRBJ2-1, with 8 bases aligning to TRBD2. Germline values: CDR1 KGHSH, CDR2 LQKENI. V gave up 2 bases and J gave up 9 bases; unmatched junction bases: 3. This CDR3 region has 13 residues. The CDR3 spells CASSPSREGEQFF. CDR3 DNA: TGTGCCAGCTCACCAAGCCGGGAGGGTGAGCAGTTCTTC.

This clone appeared a single time. The gene calls are TRBV29-1 and TRBJ2-1; D gene ambiguous. CDR1 is SQVTM, CDR2 ANQGSEA, per germline. V lost 7 bases and J lost 3, with 7 bases in between. The CDR3 length is 11 residues. This CDR3 is CSAYFYNEQFF. In DNA, the CDR3 is TGCAGCGCTTACTTCTACAATGAGCAGTTCTTC.

CDR3 amino acids: CASRLAGDHGELFF. The CDR3 DNA sequence: TGTGCCAGCCGACTAGCGGGAGACCACGGGGAGCTGTTTTTT. The rearrangement links TRBV6-4 to TRBJ2-2; 12 nucleotides match TRBD2. The CDR3 covers 14 residues. Germline V gene lookup returns CDR1 MRHNA and CDR2 SNTAGT. The ends lost 8 bases at V and 7 bases at J; junction bases unmatched: 5.

The chain links TRBV6-6 to TRBJ1-1; TRBD1 matches at 7 bases. CDR1 and CDR2 (germline): MNHNY, SVGAGI (reference sequence). CDR3 length equals 12 residues. J gave up 8 bases and V 4 bases, and 4 bases lay outside the gene matches. The CDR3 nucleotides are TGTGCCAGCAGTTCTATAGGGGGCGAAGCTTTCTTT. This encodes CASSSIGGEAFF.

The chain has TRBV11-2 and TRBJ2-2; 9 bases map to TRBD2. The CDR3 is 15 amino acids. V shed 1 base, J shed 5 bases, and the junction held 2 bases outside the gene matches. Germline V gene lookup returns CDR1 SGHAT and CDR2 FQNNGV. CDR3: CASSLGLAGTGELFF. The CDR3 region has the DNA TGTGCCAGCAGCTTAGGTCTAGCGGGAACCGGGGAGCTGTTTTTT. The full variable domain, with the rest looked up from reference TRBV11-2 and TRBJ2-2, is EAGVAQSPRYKIIEKRQSVAFWCNPISGHATLYWYQQILGQGPKLLIQFQNNGVVDDSQLPKDRFSAERLKGVDSTLKIQPAKLEDSAVYLCASSLGLAGTGELFFGEGSRLTVL.

This chain uses TRBV30 with TRBJ1-2; D remains ambiguous. The CDR3 runs to 13 residues. Germline V gives CDR1 GTSNPN, CDR2 SVGIG (reference sequence). V shed 4 bases and J shed 6 bases, with 15 bases lying between them. DNA of the CDR3: TGTGCCTGGAACCCAGGCCAGAGCCATGGCTACACCTTC. Its translation is CAWNPGQSHGYTF.

The chain employs TRBV29-1 and TRBJ2-1; 10 bases fit TRBD2. Germline V lookup: CDR1 SQVTM, CDR2 ANQGSEA. Trimming removed 7 bases from V and 13 bases from J; junction bases left unmatched: 22. The CDR3 runs 16 residues. The CDR3 DNA follows: TGCAGCGCCTTACGACCGGGACTAGCGATTTTGGTAGGACAGTTCTTC. Residues: CSALRPGLAILVGQFF.

CDR3 residues: CASSRNDLDYGYTF. The CDR3 nucleotides read TGTGCCAGCAGCCGAAATGACTTGGACTATGGCTACACCTTC. The chain joins TRBV28 to TRBJ1-2; D unresolved. Per the germline V gene, CDR1 is MDHEN and CDR2 is SYDVKM. The CDR3 consists of 14 residues. Trimming stripped 6 bases from V and 3 bases from J, with 14 bases between.

This clone was observed a few times. The V and J genes are TRBV27 and TRBJ2-7; possibly TRBD2 for D (5 bases). V was trimmed by 5 bases and J by 3 bases, leaving 14 bases between them. The CDR3 has 14 amino acids. The germline gives CDR1 MNHEY, CDR2 SMNVEV (reference sequence). The CDR3 sequence is CASSPRPGSYEQYF. The CDR3 DNA sequence: TGTGCCAGCAGTCCCCGACCGGGGAGCTACGAGCAGTACTTC.

This clone was seen a single time. The chain links TRBV6-5 to TRBJ1-2; D is undetermined. The CDR3 extends over 12 amino acids. V lost 8 bases and J lost 8, with 15 bases in between. CDR1 is MNHEY and CDR2 is SVGAGI in the germline V gene. CDR3 DNA: TGTGCCAGCTTGGGGAGTGGCGTCGGCTACACCTTC. It codes for CASLGSGVGYTF.

V usage is TRBV6-6 and J usage is TRBJ2-3; D is ambiguous. CDR1 is MNHNY, CDR2 SVGAGI, per germline (reference sequence). The CDR3 spans 14 residues. Trimming shortened V by 2 bases and J by 5 bases, and 11 bases separated the two germline ends. The CDR3 DNA is TGTGCCAGCAGTTACACCCTTTTACTAGATACGCAGTATTTT. Protein product: CASSYTLLLDTQYF.

The chain links TRBV18 to TRBJ2-5, with a possible D match to TRBD2 (7 bases). Trimming left V 3 bases short and J 4 bases short, with 15 bases between. This CDR3 is built from 15 residues. Germline assignment: CDR1 KGHSH and CDR2 LQKENI. CDR3 in amino acids: CASSPLPRGAETQYF. In DNA, the CDR3 is TGTGCCAGCTCACCCCTCCCCCGGGGGGCAGAGACCCAGTACTTC.

The chain carries TRBV7-2 and TRBJ2-7; 15 positions match TRBD2. Trimming at V came to 4 bases and at J to 3 bases, leaving 13 bases not matched to a gene. Germline CDR1 SGHTA, CDR2 FQGNSA. The CDR3 loop spans 19 amino acids. For the CDR3, the DNA is TGTGCCAGCAGCTCGTCTCCGGGACTAGCGGGAGGCCTGGGCTACGAGCAGTACTTC. It encodes CASSSSPGLAGGLGYEQYF.

This chain connects TRBV5-1 to TRBJ1-3; tentative D call: TRBD1 (6 bases). The germline V gene has CDR1 SGHRS and CDR2 YFSETQ. There are 14 residues in the CDR3. V was clipped by 3 bases and J by 2 bases, with 9 bases between them. CDR3: CASSSGTTGNTIYF. CDR3 DNA: TGCGCCAGCAGCTCAGGGACAACTGGAAACACCATATATTTT.

The J gene is TRBJ1-5, the V gene TRBV30; 7 bases align to TRBD1. The CDR3 is made up of 12 amino acids. Germline V gene lookup returns CDR1 GTSNPN and CDR2 SVGIG (reference sequence). The CDR3 sequence is CAGGQPDQPQHF. The CDR3 DNA reads as TGTGCTGGGGGACAGCCGGACCAGCCCCAGCATTTT.

This clone was seen once. The V gene is TRBV7-9, the J gene TRBJ2-5; D remains unclear. Germline V gene lookup returns CDR1 SEHNR and CDR2 FQNEAQ (reference sequence). Trimming shortened V by 0 bases and J by 8 bases, and 7 bases separated the two germline ends. The CDR3 has 12 amino acids. The CDR3 here is CASSLAESTQYF. CDR3 nucleotides: TGTGCCAGCAGCTTAGCTGAAAGCACCCAGTACTTC.

The gene calls are TRBV6-5 and TRBJ1-1; 7 bases match TRBD1. The trim removed 0 bases at V and 5 bases at J, leaving 3 bases unmatched. Per germline, CDR1 MNHEY and CDR2 SVGAGI. The CDR3 is 14 residues long. CDR3 sequence (DNA): TGTGCCAGCAGTTACTCGCCAGGGGGAACTGAAGCTTTCTTT. Encoded protein: CASSYSPGGTEAFF.

V is TRBV7-3 and J is TRBJ2-5; possible D gene TRBD2, 7 bases. The CDR3 consists of 14 residues. Germline lookup yields CDR1 SGHTA and CDR2 FQGTGA. Trimming cost V 5 bases and J 5 bases, with 15 bases left between them. The CDR3 protein is CASSEGRGAETQYF. The DNA of the CDR3 is TGTGCCAGCAGCGAGGGTCGGGGGGCGGAGACCCAGTACTTC.